This record covers a single T cell receptor (beta chain). The antigen is undetermined. This entry comes from a study of T cell repertoires in cytomegalovirus infection. Overall study: CMV epitopes that were recently identified and HLA-C-restricted were used alongside well-studied HLA-B-restricted ones.

TCRdb independently ran MiXCR on the reads; one entry per CDR3 protein. The sample lists about 130,000 distinct CDR3 sequences, 25% to 35% occurring once. The sequences come from CD8+ T cells from cultured PBMCs, collected from culture after CMV antigen stimulation. The receptor was derived from a human donor in good health (CMV status not recorded). Some clones in this sample may be carry-over from other donors' samples.

The CDR3 sequence: CASSPLVYPREAFF. The CDR3 DNA sequence: TGTGCCAGCAGCCCGCTTGTGTATCCCCGTGAAGCTTTCTTT. J is TRBJ1-1 and V is TRBV5-6; D is uncertain. The CDR3 is 14 residues long. V was trimmed by 4 bases and J by 7 bases, leaving 17 bases between them. CDR1 is SGHDT, CDR2 YYEEEE, per germline.